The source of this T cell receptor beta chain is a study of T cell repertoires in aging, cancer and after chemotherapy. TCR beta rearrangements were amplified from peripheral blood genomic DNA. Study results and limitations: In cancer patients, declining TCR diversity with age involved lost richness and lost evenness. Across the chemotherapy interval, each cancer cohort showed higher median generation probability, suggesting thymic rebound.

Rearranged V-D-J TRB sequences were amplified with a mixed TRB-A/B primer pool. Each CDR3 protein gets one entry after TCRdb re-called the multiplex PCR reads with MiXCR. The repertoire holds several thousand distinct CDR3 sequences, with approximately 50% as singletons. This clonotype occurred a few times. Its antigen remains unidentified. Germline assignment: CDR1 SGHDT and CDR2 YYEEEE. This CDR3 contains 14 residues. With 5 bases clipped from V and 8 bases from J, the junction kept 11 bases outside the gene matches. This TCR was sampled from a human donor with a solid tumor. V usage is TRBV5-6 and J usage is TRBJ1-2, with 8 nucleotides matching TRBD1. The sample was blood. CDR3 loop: CASRRRGRGSGYTF. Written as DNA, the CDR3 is TGTGCCAGCAGGCGCAGGGGGCGCGGGAGCGGCTACACCTTC.